The T cell receptor (beta chain) under discussion was sequenced for a study of blood T cell repertoires in COVID-19. Participants had their cohort set by participant-reported clinical history. Sequencing used immunoSEQ multiplex PCR; TCRdb keeps in-frame clones, though not all of them. The repertoire holds 210,000 or so clones, with around 81% as singletons. Germline CDR1 MNHEY, CDR2 SMNVEV (reference sequence). Trimming shortened V by 4 bases and J by 1 base, and 11 bases separated the two germline ends. There are 15 residues in the CDR3. The chain is built from TRBV27 and TRBJ2-1, with D possibly matching TRBD2 (6 bases). Material: PBMCs or T cells enriched from blood (not recorded which). The source of this sequence is a man aged 25 to 45 with acute COVID-19. The CDR3 reads CASSWGGDSYNEQFF. The CDR3 coding sequence is TGTGCCAGCAGTTGGGGAGGAGATTCCTACAATGAGCAGTTCTTC.